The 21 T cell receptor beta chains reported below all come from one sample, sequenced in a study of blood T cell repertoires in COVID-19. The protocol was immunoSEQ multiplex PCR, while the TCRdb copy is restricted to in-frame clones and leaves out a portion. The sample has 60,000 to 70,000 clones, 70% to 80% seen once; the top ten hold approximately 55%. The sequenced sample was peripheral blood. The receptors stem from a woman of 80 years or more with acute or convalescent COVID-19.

The CDR3 reads CASTLKGENTEAFF. CDR3 in DNA: TGTGCCAGTACCCTTAAAGGGGAGAACACTGAAGCTTTCTTT. The V gene is TRBV19, the J gene TRBJ1-1; TRBD1 might be the D (5 bases). The CDR3 extends over 14 amino acids. The germline V and J ends were trimmed by 7 bases and 1 base, with 13 bases remaining between them. Germline CDR1 LNHDA, CDR2 SQIVND (reference sequence).

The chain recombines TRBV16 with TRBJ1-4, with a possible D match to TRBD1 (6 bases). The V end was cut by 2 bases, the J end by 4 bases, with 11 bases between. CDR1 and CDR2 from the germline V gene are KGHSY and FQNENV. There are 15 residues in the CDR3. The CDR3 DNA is TGTGCCAGCAGCCAAGTACAGGGTAATAATGAAAAACTGTTTTTT. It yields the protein CASSQVQGNNEKLFF.

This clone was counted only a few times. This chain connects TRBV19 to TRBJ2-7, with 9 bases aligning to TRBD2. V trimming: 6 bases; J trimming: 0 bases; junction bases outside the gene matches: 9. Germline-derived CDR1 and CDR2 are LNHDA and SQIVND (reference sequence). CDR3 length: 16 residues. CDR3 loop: CASSPGLAPSSYEQYF. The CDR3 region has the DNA TGTGCCAGTAGCCCTGGACTAGCGCCGAGCTCCTACGAGCAGTACTTC. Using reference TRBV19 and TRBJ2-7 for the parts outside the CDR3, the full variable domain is DGGITQSPKYLFRKEGQNVTLSCEQNLNHDAMYWYRQDPGQGLRLIYYSQIVNDFQKGDIAEGYSVSREKKESFPLTVTSAQKNPTAFYLCASSPGLAPSSYEQYFGPGTRLTVT.

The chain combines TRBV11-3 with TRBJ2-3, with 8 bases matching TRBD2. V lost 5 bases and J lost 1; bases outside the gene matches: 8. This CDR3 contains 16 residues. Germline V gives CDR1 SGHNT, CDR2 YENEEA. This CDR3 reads CASSQSSGSGTDTQYF. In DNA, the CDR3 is TGTGCCAGCAGCCAATCAAGCGGGAGCGGCACAGATACGCAGTATTTT.

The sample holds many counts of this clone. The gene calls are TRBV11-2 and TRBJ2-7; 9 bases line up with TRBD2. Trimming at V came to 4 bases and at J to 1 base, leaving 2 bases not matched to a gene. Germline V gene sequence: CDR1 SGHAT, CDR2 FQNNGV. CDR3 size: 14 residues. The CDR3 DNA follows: TGTGCCAGCAGCTCGGGACTAGCATCCTACGAGCAGTACTTC. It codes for CASSSGLASYEQYF.

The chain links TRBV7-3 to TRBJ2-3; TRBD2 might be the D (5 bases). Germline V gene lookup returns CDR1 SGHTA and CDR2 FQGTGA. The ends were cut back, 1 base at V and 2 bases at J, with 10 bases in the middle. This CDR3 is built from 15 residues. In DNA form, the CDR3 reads TGTGCCAGCAGCTTAAACCCGGACTTCACAGATACGCAGTATTTT. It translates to CASSLNPDFTDTQYF.

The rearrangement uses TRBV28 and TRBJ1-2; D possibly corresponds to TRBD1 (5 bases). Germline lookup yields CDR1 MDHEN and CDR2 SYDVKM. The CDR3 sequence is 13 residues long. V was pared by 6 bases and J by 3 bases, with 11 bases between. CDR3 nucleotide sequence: TGTGCCAGCAGGGAACAGGTGCACTATGGCTACACCTTC. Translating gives CASREQVHYGYTF.

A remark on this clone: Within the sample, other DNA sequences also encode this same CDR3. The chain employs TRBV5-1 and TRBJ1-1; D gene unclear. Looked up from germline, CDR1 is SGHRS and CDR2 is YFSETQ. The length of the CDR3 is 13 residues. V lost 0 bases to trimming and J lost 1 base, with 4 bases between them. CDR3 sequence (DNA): TGCGCCAGCAGCTTGGACAGGAACACTGAAGCTTTCTTT. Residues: CASSLDRNTEAFF.

The CDR3 nucleotides are TGCAGTGCTAGTTTAGCGGGAGGGGGCCAAGAGACCCAGTACTTC. Its translation: CSASLAGGGQETQYF. The chain carries TRBV20-1 and TRBJ2-5, with 11 bases aligning to TRBD2. There are 15 residues in the CDR3. Germline values: CDR1 DFQATT, CDR2 SNEGSKA (reference sequence). The V and J ends lost 3 bases and 1 base, in that order; junction bases with no gene match: 4.

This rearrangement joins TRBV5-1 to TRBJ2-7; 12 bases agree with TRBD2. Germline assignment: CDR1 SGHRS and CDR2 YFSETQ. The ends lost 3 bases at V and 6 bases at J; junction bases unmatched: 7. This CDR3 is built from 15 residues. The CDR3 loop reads CASSWVTSGSAEQYF. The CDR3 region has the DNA TGCGCCAGCAGCTGGGTGACTAGCGGGAGCGCCGAGCAGTACTTC. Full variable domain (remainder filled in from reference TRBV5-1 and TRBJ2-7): KAGVTQTPRYLIKTRGQQVTLSCSPISGHRSVSWYQQTPGQGLQFLFEYFSETQRNKGNFPGRFSGRQFSNSRSEMNVSTLELGDSALYLCASSWVTSGSAEQYFGPGTRLTVT.

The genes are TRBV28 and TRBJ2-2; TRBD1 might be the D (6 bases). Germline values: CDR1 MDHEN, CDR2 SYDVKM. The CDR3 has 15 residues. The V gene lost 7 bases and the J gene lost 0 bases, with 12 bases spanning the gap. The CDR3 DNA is TGTGCCAGCACCCAGGGGTCAACGAACACCGGGGAGCTGTTTTTT. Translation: CASTQGSTNTGELFF.

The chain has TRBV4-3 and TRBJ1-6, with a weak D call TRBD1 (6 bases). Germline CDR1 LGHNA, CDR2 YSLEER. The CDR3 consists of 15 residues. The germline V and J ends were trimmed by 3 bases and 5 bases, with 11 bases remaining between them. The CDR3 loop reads CASSQTTGNNSPLHF. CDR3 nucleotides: TGCGCCAGCAGCCAGACCACAGGGAATAATTCACCCCTCCACTTT.

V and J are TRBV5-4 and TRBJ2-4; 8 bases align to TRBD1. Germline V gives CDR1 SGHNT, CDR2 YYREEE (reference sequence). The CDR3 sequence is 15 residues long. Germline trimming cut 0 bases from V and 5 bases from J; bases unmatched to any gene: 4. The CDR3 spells CASSLAGQGQNIQYF. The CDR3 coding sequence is TGTGCCAGCAGCTTGGCCGGACAGGGTCAAAACATTCAGTACTTC.

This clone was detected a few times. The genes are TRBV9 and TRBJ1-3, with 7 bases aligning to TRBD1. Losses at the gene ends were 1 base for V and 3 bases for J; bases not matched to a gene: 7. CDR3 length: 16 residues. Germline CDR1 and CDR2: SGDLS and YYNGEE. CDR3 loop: CASSVRAGGNGNTIYF. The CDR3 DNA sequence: TGTGCCAGCAGCGTACGCGCAGGGGGGAATGGAAACACCATATATTTT.

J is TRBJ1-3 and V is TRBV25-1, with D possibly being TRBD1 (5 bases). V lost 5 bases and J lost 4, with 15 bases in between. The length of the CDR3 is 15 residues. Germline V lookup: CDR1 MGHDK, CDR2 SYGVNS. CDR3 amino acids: CASSLRGGYGNTIYF. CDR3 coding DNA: TGTGCCAGCAGTCTCCGGGGGGGGTACGGAAACACCATATATTTT.

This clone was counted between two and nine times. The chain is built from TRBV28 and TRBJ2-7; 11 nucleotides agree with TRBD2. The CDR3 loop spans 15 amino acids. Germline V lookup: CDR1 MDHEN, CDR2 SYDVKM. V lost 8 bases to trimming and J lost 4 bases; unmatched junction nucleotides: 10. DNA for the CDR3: TGTGCCAGCGAAATACCCGGGACTAGCGGTTACGAGCAGTACTTC. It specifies CASEIPGTSGYEQYF.

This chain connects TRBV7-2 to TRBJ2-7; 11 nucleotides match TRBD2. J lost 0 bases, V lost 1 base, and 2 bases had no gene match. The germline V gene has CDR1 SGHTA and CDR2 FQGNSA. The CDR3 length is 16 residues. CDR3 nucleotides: TGTGCCAGCAGCTTAGTGACTAGCGGGACCTCCTACGAGCAGTACTTC. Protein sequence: CASSLVTSGTSYEQYF.

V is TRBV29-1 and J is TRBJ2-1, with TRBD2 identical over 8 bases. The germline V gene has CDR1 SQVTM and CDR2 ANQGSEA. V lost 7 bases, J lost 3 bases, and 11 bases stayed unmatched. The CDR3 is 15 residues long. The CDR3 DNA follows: TGCAGCGCCGGAAAGACTAGCGTACTCTACAATGAGCAGTTCTTC. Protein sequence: CSAGKTSVLYNEQFF.

CDR3 sequence: CASSPDSIYQPQHF. The CDR3 region has the DNA TGCGCCAGCAGCCCGGACAGTATCTATCAGCCCCAGCATTTT. The rearrangement joins TRBV5-1 to TRBJ1-5, with D tentatively TRBD1 (6 bases). CDR1 is SGHRS, CDR2 YFSETQ, per germline. Trimming took off 4 bases at V and 5 bases at J, with 13 bases between the two ends. CDR3 size: 14 residues.

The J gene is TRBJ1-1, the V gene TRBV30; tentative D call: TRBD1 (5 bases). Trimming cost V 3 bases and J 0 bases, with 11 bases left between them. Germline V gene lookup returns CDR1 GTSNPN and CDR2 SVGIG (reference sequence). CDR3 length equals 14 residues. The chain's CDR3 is CAWSKGLMNTEAFF. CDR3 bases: TGTGCCTGGAGCAAGGGACTGATGAACACTGAAGCTTTCTTT. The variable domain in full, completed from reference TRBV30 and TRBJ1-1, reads SQTIHQWPATLVQPVGSPLSLECTVEGTSNPNLYWYRQAAGRGLQLLFYSVGIGQISSEVPQNLSASRPQDRQFILSSKKLLLSDSGFYLCAWSKGLMNTEAFFGQGTRLTVV.

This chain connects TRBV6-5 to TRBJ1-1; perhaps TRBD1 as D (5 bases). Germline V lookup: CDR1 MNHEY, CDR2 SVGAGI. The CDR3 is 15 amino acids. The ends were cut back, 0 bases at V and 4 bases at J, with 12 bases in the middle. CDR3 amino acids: CASSYSIGGITEAFF. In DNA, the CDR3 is TGTGCCAGCAGTTACTCGATCGGGGGGATCACTGAAGCTTTCTTT.